The T cell receptor (beta chain) under discussion was sequenced for a study of T-cell reconstitution after alpha-beta-depleted transplantation in children. CDR1 is LNHNV, CDR2 YYDKDF, per germline (reference sequence). The CDR3 sequence is 13 residues long. The ends were cut back, 5 bases at V and 5 bases at J, with 10 bases in the middle. This clonotype is classed as large. Library preparation (for TCRbeta) was performed with unique molecular identifiers. Using its own MiXCR run on the PCR reads, TCRdb lists one record per CDR3 protein. The data contain some 400,000 distinct CDR3 sequences, approximately 20% of them singletons.

The chain links TRBV15 to TRBJ2-1, with D hard to call. This TCR came from a human donor who donated a stem cell graft to a child with acute myeloid leukemia. Sequencing used PBMCs from the stem cell graft donor, obtained from the stem cell graft. The CDR3 region has the DNA TGTGCCACCAGCGGGGAAGCTCACAATGAGCAGTTCTTC. Translated: CATSGEAHNEQFF.